This TCR beta chain was obtained from a study of long-term antiretroviral therapy in people with HIV. This clone was counted only a few times. The antigen remains undetermined. Study-wide results and limits: Clones that had undergone expansion before ART prevailed in the repertoire throughout all time points. Someone took the blood between the mid-2000s and the late 2010s, maybe while older ART regimens were in use.

Run at survey level, the immunoSEQ assay was version v3.0. TCRdb keeps only in-frame clones here, not all; method: immunoSEQ multiplex PCR. In the table there are tens of thousands of clones, over 75% of which are singletons. Looked up from germline, CDR1 is SEHNR and CDR2 is FQNEAQ (reference sequence). The CDR3 loop spans 14 amino acids. The ends were cut back, 5 bases at V and 2 bases at J, with 13 bases in the middle. The chain joins TRBV7-9 to TRBJ2-7; no clear D. The specimen comprised unsorted PBMCs, sampled 2 years after starting antiretroviral therapy. The receptor comes from a man aged 45 to 65 with HIV. DNA of the CDR3: TGTGCCAGCAGCGCAGCAGGCAGCGCCTACGAGCAGTACTTC. This translates into CASSAAGSAYEQYF.